This TCR beta chain came from a study of shared clonotypes between healthy human individuals. The CDR3 has 14 residues. Trimming shortened V by 0 bases and J by 2 bases, and 8 bases separated the two germline ends. Per the germline V gene, CDR1 is SGHRS and CDR2 is YFSETQ. Each replicate PCR on the sorted subsets used roughly 190 ng DNA (approximately 33,000 T cell genomes). Generated by immunoSEQ multiplex PCR, the TCRdb table keeps only in-frame clones and is missing some. This sample has about 2.4 million clones, with roughly 93% found just once. The study's findings and limits: A small donor pool kept down the genetic and exposure-history diversity that was represented. A few donors shared about 4.8% of their naive CD4 clonotypes. The study generally estimated greater richness for naive than memory subsets.

As concerns this clone: Its antigen is not known. This sample includes further DNA sequences coding for the same CDR3.

V and J are TRBV5-1 and TRBJ1-2; D unresolved. The sequence was collected from a man between 18 and 35 years old in good health. Some clones in this sample may be carry-over from other donors' samples. The specimen was naive CD4+ T cells from PBMCs. Noted subset: CD45RA+ positively selected. The CDR3 region is CASSLVPENYGYTF. The CDR3 DNA sequence: TGCGCCAGCAGCTTGGTCCCAGAGAACTATGGCTACACCTTC.